These 2 T cell receptor beta chains came from one sample sequenced in a study of shared clonotypes between healthy human individuals. Some clones are missing from TCRdb's copy, which holds only in-frame ones; the method was immunoSEQ multiplex PCR. Of about 580,000 clones detected, 98% appear once; the ten largest clones hold approximately 0.3%. Naive CD8 populations comprised CD45RO-negative cells positively selected for CCR7, excluding terminally differentiated effector memory CD45RA+ cells. Sequences were obtained from naive CD8+ T cells sorted from blood. All receptors come from a man in his thirties or forties in good health.

The gene calls are TRBV7-9 and TRBJ2-1, with D possibly being TRBD1 (6 bases). Trimming left V 5 bases short and J 6 bases short, with 14 bases between. CDR3 size: 14 residues. Germline V gives CDR1 SEHNR, CDR2 FQNEAQ (reference sequence). CDR3 loop: CASSPPTGTNEQFF. CDR3 nucleotides: TGTGCCAGCAGCCCCCCGACAGGAACCAATGAGCAGTTCTTC.

The chain employs TRBV14 and TRBJ2-2; D gene unclear. Per germline, CDR1 SGHDN and CDR2 FVKESK. The CDR3 consists of 14 residues. The V gene lost 4 bases and the J gene lost 1 base, with 7 bases spanning the gap. The CDR3 reads CASSPLENTGELFF. CDR3 sequence (DNA): TGTGCCAGCAGCCCCCTAGAGAACACCGGGGAGCTGTTTTTT.